The rows below give T cell receptor beta chains drawn from one sample of a study of cytomegalovirus exposure and HLA in healthy donors. Profiled with immunoSEQ multiplex PCR; TCRdb holds only in-frame clones, not every one. The repertoire consists of a few hundred thousand clones, with about 90% occurring once and the leading ten covering roughly 2.3%. Sequencing input: PBMCs. These receptors all come from a woman aged 18-35 years in good health and CMV-seronegative. The CDR3 runs from the conserved cysteine through the conserved F or W. The D gene is left open where the match is weak. Only some rows state a clone size, as once, few, many or a class for expanded clones.

CASSPGTGLNQPQHF,TGTGCCAGCAGCCCCGGTACAGGGCTCAATCAGCCCCAGCATTTT,once,TRBJ1-5,NA,TRBV6-5
CASSSTRSGYTEAFF,TGTGCCAGCAGCTCCACACGGTCGGGGTACACTGAAGCTTTCTTT,NA,TRBJ1-1,NA,TRBV5-4
CASRPGGAGTDTQYF,TGTGCCAGCAGACCCGGGGGGGCGGGCACAGATACGCAGTATTTT,NA,TRBJ2-3,TRBD2,TRBV6-5
CAISQGSGNTIYF,TGTGCCATCAGCCAGGGGTCTGGAAACACCATATATTTT,NA,TRBJ1-3,NA,TRBV10-3
CASSGSPTAAVTEAFF,TGTGCCAGCAGTGGATCCCCAACAGCGGCGGTCACTGAAGCTTTCTTT,NA,TRBJ1-1,NA,TRBV6-1
CASSPRDSGGGYTF,TGCGCCAGCAGCCCTCGGGACAGTGGAGGGGGCTACACCTTC,once,TRBJ1-2,TRBD1,TRBV5-1
CASSLAKISYNEQFF,TGCGCCAGCAGCTTAGCGAAGATCTCCTACAATGAGCAGTTCTTC,NA,TRBJ2-1,NA,TRBV5-1
CASSLGQSYNEQFF,TGCGCCAGCAGCTTGGGACAGTCCTACAATGAGCAGTTCTTC,NA,TRBJ2-1,NA,TRBV5-1
CASSPIPTASNQPQHF,TGCGCCAGCAGCCCCATACCGACAGCCAGCAATCAGCCCCAGCATTTT,once,TRBJ1-5,NA,TRBV4-1
CASSVAGGPSSYEQYF,TGTGCCAGCAGCGTAGCGGGGGGCCCAAGCTCCTACGAGCAGTACTTC,few,TRBJ2-7,NA,TRBV9
CASSLGVNRGGSEQYF,TGTGCCAGCAGCTTAGGCGTGAACAGGGGAGGATCCGAGCAGTACTTC,NA,TRBJ2-7,NA,TRBV7-6
CASSSGQGRYNEQFF,TGTGCCAGCAGCTCAGGACAGGGGAGGTACAATGAGCAGTTCTTC,once,TRBJ2-1,TRBD1,TRBV9
CAISPGQGGDEQFF,TGTGCCATCAGTCCGGGCCAGGGCGGGGATGAGCAGTTCTTC,NA,TRBJ2-1,NA,TRBV10-3
CASKMSGNTEAFF,TGTGCCAGCAAGATGTCAGGGAACACTGAAGCTTTCTTT,NA,TRBJ1-1,NA,TRBV6-5
CASSPPGNNQPQHF,TGTGCCAGCAGCCCCCCAGGGAACAATCAGCCCCAGCATTTT,NA,TRBJ1-5,NA,TRBV6-5
CASSSDRVGEQFF,TGTGCCAGCAGCTCTGACAGGGTCGGTGAGCAGTTCTTC,once,TRBJ2-1,TRBD1,TRBV7-3
CASTNGLGGEAFF,TGTGCCAGCACCAACGGATTGGGGGGGGAAGCTTTCTTT,NA,TRBJ1-1,NA,TRBV7-6
CAWLVSQGGNTIYF,TGTGCCTGGCTGGTTTCACAGGGTGGAAACACCATATATTTT,NA,TRBJ1-3,NA,TRBV30
CASSLTSRSSGNTIYF,TGTGCCAGCAGCCTCACCTCGAGAAGCTCTGGAAACACCATATATTTT,NA,TRBJ1-3,NA,TRBV9
CASSLWAGGVAFF,TGTGCCAGCAGTCTGTGGGCAGGGGGAGTAGCTTTCTTT,NA,TRBJ1-1,TRBD1,TRBV6-1
CASSLTGSGAEAFF,TGTGCCAGCAGCCTCACAGGGAGCGGCGCTGAAGCTTTCTTT,NA,TRBJ1-1,NA,TRBV5-4
CASSPRGSYGYTF,TGTGCCAGCAGTCCCCGGGGGTCGTATGGCTACACCTTC,NA,TRBJ1-2,NA,TRBV28
CATSRPGQGYEQYF,TGTGCCACCAGCAGACCGGGACAGGGCTACGAGCAGTACTTC,once,TRBJ2-7,TRBD1,TRBV15
CASSPRPGTGAVTGELFF,TGTGCCAGCAGCCCACGTCCCGGGACAGGGGCGGTCACCGGGGAGCTGTTTTTT,NA,TRBJ2-2,TRBD1,TRBV7-6
CASSLDRSNQPQHF,TGCGCCAGCAGCCTCGACAGGAGCAATCAGCCCCAGCATTTT,NA,TRBJ1-5,NA,TRBV4-1
CASSIGTGFSGANVLTF,TGTGCCAGTAGTATCGGGACAGGGTTCTCTGGGGCCAACGTCCTGACTTTC,NA,TRBJ2-6,TRBD1,TRBV19
CASSSTGTSYEQYF,TGTGCCAGCAGCTCTACAGGCACGTCCTACGAGCAGTACTTC,NA,TRBJ2-7,NA,TRBV5-4
CASSSAGDTQYF,TGCGCCAGCAGCTCGGCAGGGGATACGCAGTATTTT,NA,TRBJ2-3,NA,TRBV5-1
CASSVEGGGGAADTQYF,TGTGCCAGCAGCGTAGAAGGAGGCGGGGGGGCGGCAGATACGCAGTATTTT,NA,TRBJ2-3,TRBD2,TRBV9
CASSLPQGSNRDGYTF,TGTGCCAGCAGTCTACCTCAGGGTAGTAATCGGGATGGCTACACCTTC,once,TRBJ1-2,NA,TRBV5-4
CASRAVGTSSYEQYF,TGTGCCAGCAGAGCGGTCGGGACTAGCTCCTACGAGCAGTACTTC,few,TRBJ2-7,TRBD2,TRBV6-5
CATSRWGGRGKDEQFF,TGTGCCACCAGCAGATGGGGAGGGAGGGGTAAGGATGAGCAGTTCTTC,NA,TRBJ2-1,TRBD2,TRBV15
CASSRDNKNIQYF,TGTGCCAGCAGCAGGGACAACAAAAACATTCAGTACTTC,NA,TRBJ2-4,NA,TRBV7-9
CATHTGRQAGNTIYF,TGTGCCACCCATACGGGGAGGCAAGCTGGAAACACCATATATTTT,NA,TRBJ1-3,NA,TRBV19
CASSLSREPMNTEAFF,TGTGCCAGCAGCTTAAGTAGGGAGCCGATGAACACTGAAGCTTTCTTT,once,TRBJ1-1,NA,TRBV5-6
CASRFQGAPNEQFF,TGTGCCAGCAGGTTCCAGGGGGCGCCCAATGAGCAGTTCTTC,NA,TRBJ2-1,TRBD1,TRBV28
CASNPGQGTLNTQYF,TGCGCCAGCAACCCGGGACAGGGGACCCTTAATACGCAGTATTTT,NA,TRBJ2-3,TRBD1,TRBV5-1
CASSGPYEQYF,TGTGCCAGCAGCGGCCCATACGAGCAGTACTTC,NA,TRBJ2-7,NA,TRBV5-6
CASRALSGGQFF,TGTGCCAGCAGGGCGCTAAGCGGGGGGCAGTTCTTC,NA,TRBJ2-1,TRBD2,TRBV7-2
CASSFGLGSYEQYF,TGTGCCAGCAGCTTTGGACTAGGGTCCTACGAGCAGTACTTC,NA,TRBJ2-7,TRBD2,TRBV5-6
CAIGGAKTNYGYTF,TGTGCTATTGGAGGAGCTAAGACCAACTATGGCTACACCTTC,NA,TRBJ1-2,NA,TRBV12-5
CASNPGQGGGYTF,TGTGCCAGCAACCCGGGACAGGGTGGTGGCTACACCTTC,NA,TRBJ1-2,TRBD1,TRBV2
CASTGLDGYNSPLHF,TGCGCCAGCACGGGGTTGGACGGATATAATTCACCCCTCCACTTT,NA,TRBJ1-6,NA,TRBV10-2
CSSSHGQNYGYTF,TGTTCCAGCAGCCATGGACAGAACTATGGCTACACCTTC,NA,TRBJ1-2,NA,TRBV7-9